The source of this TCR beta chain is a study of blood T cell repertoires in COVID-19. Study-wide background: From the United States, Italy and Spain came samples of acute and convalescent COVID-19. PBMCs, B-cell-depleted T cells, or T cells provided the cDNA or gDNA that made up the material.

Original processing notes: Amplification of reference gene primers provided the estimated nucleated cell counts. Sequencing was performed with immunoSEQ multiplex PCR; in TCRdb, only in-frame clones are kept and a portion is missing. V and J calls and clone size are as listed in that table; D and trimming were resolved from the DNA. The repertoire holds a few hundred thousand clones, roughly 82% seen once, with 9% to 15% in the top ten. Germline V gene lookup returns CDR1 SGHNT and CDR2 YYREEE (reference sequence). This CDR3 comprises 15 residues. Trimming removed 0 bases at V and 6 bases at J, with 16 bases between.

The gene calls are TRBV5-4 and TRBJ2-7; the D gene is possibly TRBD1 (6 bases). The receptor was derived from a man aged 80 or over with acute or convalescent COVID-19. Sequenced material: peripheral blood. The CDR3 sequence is CASSLARTGLSEQYF. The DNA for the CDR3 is TGTGCCAGCAGCTTGGCCAGAACAGGGTTATCCGAGCAGTACTTC.